This T cell receptor (beta chain) appears in the sequencing data of a study of response to subunit inactivated influenza vaccine. TCRdb re-called the RT-PCR reads through MiXCR, storing one row per CDR3 protein. The sample shows 700,000 to 800,000 distinct CDR3 sequences, around 20% of them seen only once. This CDR3 has 18 residues. Germline values: CDR1 SGHAT, CDR2 FQNNGV. V was trimmed by 5 bases and J by 3 bases, leaving 23 bases between them. This clonotype was seen more than once but under ten times. Its antigen is unknown. Study conclusions and caveats: Authors suggested few new T cells are recruited by each seasonal influenza vaccination.

The chain employs TRBV11-2 and TRBJ2-1, with D perhaps TRBD1 (6 bases). The clonotype comes from a man in his forties or fifties who received an inactivated influenza vaccine. Material: PBMCs from blood, obtained 4 to 6 days after vaccination. CDR3 sequence (DNA): TGTGCCAGCAGCCCACCCCCCTATCAGGGGTTCATCTACAATGAGCAGTTCTTC. Its translation: CASSPPPYQGFIYNEQFF.